Listed below are T cell receptor beta chains from one sample, sequenced in a study of blood T cells in healthy people across ages. Each CDR3 protein gets one entry after TCRdb re-called the 5' RACE reads with MiXCR. The sample records 600,000 to 850,000 distinct CDR3 sequences, roughly 43% being singletons. Sequencing was done on a sample of blood. These receptors were collected from a woman aged 60-70 years in good health. Each CDR3 is given with its conserved first and last residue. Each record gives: clone size, D gene, V gene, J gene, CDR3 protein, CDR3 DNA. D genes are given only for firm matches. Some rows mark clone size as missing; the rest say once, few, many or name a class of expanded clone.

clone size: .; D gene: TRBD1; V gene: TRBV6-2/TRBV6-3; J gene: TRBJ1-2; CDR3 protein: CASSIGTGTAIYGYTF; CDR3 DNA: TGTGCCAGCAGCATTGGGACAGGGACGGCGATCTATGGCTACACCTTC
clone size: few; D gene: .; V gene: TRBV9; J gene: TRBJ1-2; CDR3 protein: CASSPTGGSGYTF; CDR3 DNA: TGTGCCAGCAGCCCCACGGGGGGCAGTGGCTACACCTTC
clone size: .; D gene: TRBD2; V gene: TRBV20-1; J gene: TRBJ2-5; CDR3 protein: CSAPRREIYAEQYF; CDR3 DNA: TGCAGTGCTCCGCGGCGGGAGATCTATGCTGAGCAGTACTTC
clone size: few; D gene: .; V gene: TRBV3-1; J gene: TRBJ1-2; CDR3 protein: CASSQTDNYGYTF; CDR3 DNA: TGTGCCAGCAGCCAAACAGATAACTATGGCTACACCTTC
clone size: few; D gene: TRBD1; V gene: TRBV7-2; J gene: TRBJ2-5; CDR3 protein: CASSTSPGGFQETQYF; CDR3 DNA: TGTGCCAGCTCGACGTCCCCAGGGGGCTTCCAAGAGACCCAGTACTTC
clone size: .; D gene: .; V gene: TRBV20-1; J gene: TRBJ2-1; CDR3 protein: CSAVDRNEQFF; CDR3 DNA: TGCAGTGCTGTCGACAGGAATGAGCAGTTCTTC
clone size: few; D gene: TRBD2; V gene: TRBV24-1; J gene: TRBJ2-1; CDR3 protein: CATSGLEEASGRNEQFF; CDR3 DNA: TGTGCCACCAGTGGATTGGAGGAGGCTAGCGGGAGGAATGAGCAGTTCTTC
clone size: .; D gene: TRBD1; V gene: TRBV27; J gene: TRBJ2-5; CDR3 protein: CASSSWDREETQYF; CDR3 DNA: TGTGCCAGCAGTTCTTGGGACAGAGAAGAGACCCAGTACTTC
clone size: .; D gene: .; V gene: TRBV12-3/TRBV12-4; J gene: TRBJ1-2; CDR3 protein: CASSALGGTASGYTF; CDR3 DNA: TGTGCCAGCAGTGCTTTAGGGGGGACGGCGTCTGGCTACACCTTC
clone size: .; D gene: .; V gene: TRBV11-2; J gene: TRBJ2-7; CDR3 protein: CASSIDKSYEQYF; CDR3 DNA: TGTGCCAGCAGCATAGACAAGTCCTACGAGCAGTACTTC
clone size: few; D gene: .; V gene: TRBV20-1; J gene: TRBJ2-1; CDR3 protein: CSASLPGTREQFF; CDR3 DNA: TGCAGTGCTAGCTTACCCGGGACACGCGAGCAGTTCTTC
clone size: .; D gene: .; V gene: TRBV27; J gene: TRBJ2-7; CDR3 protein: CASSPGGGPNSYNEQYF; CDR3 DNA: TGTGCCAGCAGTCCCGGGGGCGGACCAAACTCCTACAATGAGCAGTACTTC
clone size: many; D gene: .; V gene: TRBV4-3; J gene: TRBJ1-2; CDR3 protein: CASSQEPVGQNGYTF; CDR3 DNA: TGCGCCAGCAGCCAAGAACCCGTCGGACAGAATGGCTACACCTTC
clone size: once; D gene: TRBD2; V gene: TRBV7-9; J gene: TRBJ2-5; CDR3 protein: CTSSFPPRLAGVRNEQYF; CDR3 DNA: TGTACCAGCAGCTTCCCACCCCGACTAGCGGGAGTTCGGAATGAGCAGTACTTC
clone size: .; D gene: .; V gene: TRBV6-5; J gene: TRBJ2-4; CDR3 protein: CASSYFRTGRLGPRAKNIQYF; CDR3 DNA: TGTGCCAGCAGTTACTTTCGAACAGGACGTTTGGGCCCCCGAGCCAAAAACATTCAGTACTTC
clone size: .; D gene: .; V gene: TRBV6-2/TRBV6-3; J gene: TRBJ1-5; CDR3 protein: CASSPQWAGQPQHF; CDR3 DNA: TGTGCCAGCAGTCCGCAGTGGGCCGGGCAGCCCCAGCATTTT
clone size: few; D gene: TRBD2; V gene: TRBV7-2; J gene: TRBJ2-1; CDR3 protein: CASSITGTSGRVDEQFF; CDR3 DNA: TGTGCCAGCAGCATAACCGGGACTAGCGGGAGGGTGGATGAGCAGTTCTTC
clone size: .; D gene: TRBD2; V gene: TRBV5-6; J gene: TRBJ2-7; CDR3 protein: CASSRRTSGHTYNEQYF; CDR3 DNA: TGTGCCAGCAGCAGAAGGACTAGCGGCCATACGTACAATGAGCAGTACTTC